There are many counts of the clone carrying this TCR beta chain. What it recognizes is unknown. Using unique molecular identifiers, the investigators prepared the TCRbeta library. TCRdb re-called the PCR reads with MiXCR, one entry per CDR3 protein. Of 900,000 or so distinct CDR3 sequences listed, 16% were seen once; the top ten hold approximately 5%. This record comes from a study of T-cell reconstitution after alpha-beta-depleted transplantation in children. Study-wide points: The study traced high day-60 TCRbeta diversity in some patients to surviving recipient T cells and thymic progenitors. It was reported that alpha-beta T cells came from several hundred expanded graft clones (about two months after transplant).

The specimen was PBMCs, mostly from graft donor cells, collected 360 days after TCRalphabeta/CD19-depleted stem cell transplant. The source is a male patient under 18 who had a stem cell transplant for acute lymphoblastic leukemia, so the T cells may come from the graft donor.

The DNA of the CDR3 is TGCGCCAGCAGCTTGGTGGATACGCAGTATTTT. Translated, it gives CASSLVDTQYF. The chain joins TRBV5-1 to TRBJ2-3; D uncertain. The CDR3 has 11 residues. Germline lookup yields CDR1 SGHRS and CDR2 YFSETQ. Between the trimmed V and J ends, which lost 0 bases and 6 bases, there was a span of 2 bases.